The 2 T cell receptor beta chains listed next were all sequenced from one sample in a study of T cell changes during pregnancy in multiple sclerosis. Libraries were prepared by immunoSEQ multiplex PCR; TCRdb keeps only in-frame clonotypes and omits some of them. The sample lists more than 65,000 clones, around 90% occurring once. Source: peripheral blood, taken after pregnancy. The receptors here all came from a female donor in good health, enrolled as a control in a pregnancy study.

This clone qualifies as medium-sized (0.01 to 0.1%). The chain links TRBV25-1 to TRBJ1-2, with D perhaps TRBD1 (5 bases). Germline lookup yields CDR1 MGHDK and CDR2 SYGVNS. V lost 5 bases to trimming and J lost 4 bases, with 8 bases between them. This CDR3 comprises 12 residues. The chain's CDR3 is CASSTQGYGYTF. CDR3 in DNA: TGTGCCAGCAGTACTCAGGGCTATGGCTACACCTTC.

CDR3 sequence: CASRGHVNTEAFF. The CDR3 DNA sequence: TGTGCCAGCAGGGGACACGTGAACACTGAAGCTTTCTTT. This sequence joins TRBV27 and TRBJ1-1, with D maybe TRBD1 (6 bases). The CDR3 sequence is 13 residues long. The germline V gene encodes CDR1 MNHEY and CDR2 SMNVEV (reference sequence). V lost 6 bases to trimming and J lost 0 bases, with 8 bases between them.